The 27 T cell receptor beta chains in this list originate from one sample, sequenced in a study of monozygotic twins with inflammatory bowel disease. TCRdb re-called the 5' RACE reads, yielding one record per CDR3 amino acid sequence without DNA. The data show about 440,000 distinct CDR3 sequences, and the top ten clones hold more than 2%. Specimen: blood. The receptors originated from a human donor with ulcerative colitis or Crohn's disease, or a healthy co-twin of an affected twin (not recorded which).

The chain has TRBV20-1 and TRBJ2-7; lacking DNA, the TRBD2 call made by TCRdb goes unchecked. CDR3 length: 14 residues. Germline CDR1 and CDR2: DFQATT and SNEGSKA (reference sequence). The CDR3 region is CSAKLAGERYEQYF.

The chain couples TRBV6-5 to TRBJ1-1; as DNA is missing, the TRBD1 call by TCRdb cannot be tested. Per germline, CDR1 MNHEY and CDR2 SVGAGI. The CDR3 loop spans 15 amino acids. CDR3 sequence: CASSYRGGMNTEAFF.

The chain employs TRBV6-1 and TRBJ1-3; lacking DNA, the TRBD1 call made by TCRdb goes unchecked. CDR3 length: 17 amino acids. Germline-derived CDR1 and CDR2 are MNHNS and SASEGT. This CDR3 reads CASMGGQGGTSGNTIYF.

This chain connects TRBV4-2 to TRBJ2-7; TCRdb proposes TRBD2, but this gene call is untestable without DNA. This CDR3 region has 15 residues. Germline CDR1 reads LGHNA; CDR2 reads YNFKEQ. The CDR3 region is CASSQASGSSYEQYF.

The genes are TRBV20-1 and TRBJ2-7; the TCRdb call, TRBD1, lacks DNA for checking. CDR1 DFQATT and CDR2 SNEGSKA come from the germline V gene (reference sequence). The CDR3 has 14 residues. CDR3 residues: CSARGSPGTYEQYF.

This sequence joins TRBV12-3 or TRBV12-4 and TRBJ1-5; absent DNA, TCRdb's TRBD1 call cannot be checked. The CDR3 is 14 amino acids. The CDR3 protein is CASSPNQGNQPQHF.

The chain uses TRBV18 and TRBJ1-1. This CDR3 has 15 residues. Germline values: CDR1 KGHSH, CDR2 LQKENI. The CDR3 loop is CASSSTYEGGTEAFF.

The V and J genes are TRBV12-3 or TRBV12-4 and TRBJ2-7; TCRdb proposes TRBD2, but this gene call is untestable without DNA. The CDR3 contains 15 residues. CDR3 loop: CASSLATNGEIEQYF.

The chain uses TRBV30 and TRBJ2-5; there is no DNA to check the TCRdb D call of TRBD1. CDR1 is GTSNPN, CDR2 SVGIG, per germline (reference sequence). This CDR3 contains 12 residues. CDR3 loop: CAWSPPQPGQYF.

The rearrangement joins TRBV20-1 to TRBJ2-2; lacking DNA, the TRBD1 call made by TCRdb goes unchecked. There are 14 residues in the CDR3. Germline assignment: CDR1 DFQATT and CDR2 SNEGSKA (reference sequence). CDR3 protein: CSARDPRVTGELFF.

CDR3 amino acids: CASSFGGLSTDTQYF. The chain has TRBV7-3 and TRBJ2-3; TCRdb's assignment of TRBD1 cannot be checked, as there is no DNA. Germline CDR1 and CDR2: SGHTA and FQGTGA. This CDR3 is built from 15 residues.

The chain joins TRBV7-8 to TRBJ2-7; TCRdb selects TRBD1, and the lack of DNA leaves this call unchecked. Per germline, CDR1 SGHVS and CDR2 FQNEAQ. The length of the CDR3 is 17 residues. This CDR3 is CASSPRVGDSYSYEQYF.

CDR3 protein: CASSFGGGARGYTF. The V and J genes are TRBV28 and TRBJ1-2; TCRdb's D gene call, TRBD1, goes unchecked for lack of DNA. This CDR3 is 14 amino acids long. CDR1 and CDR2 (germline): MDHEN, SYDVKM.

This rearrangement joins TRBV5-1 to TRBJ2-7; TCRdb's D gene call, TRBD1, goes unchecked for lack of DNA. Germline V gene sequence: CDR1 SGHRS, CDR2 YFSETQ. The CDR3 spans 13 residues. The chain's CDR3 is CASSLATDNEQYF. The full variable domain, completed using reference TRBV5-1 and TRBJ2-7, is KAGVTQTPRYLIKTRGQQVTLSCSPISGHRSVSWYQQTPGQGLQFLFEYFSETQRNKGNFPGRFSGRQFSNSRSEMNVSTLELGDSALYLCASSLATDNEQYFGPGTRLTVT.

The V call is TRBV4-1, the J call TRBJ2-3; the TCRdb call, TRBD1, lacks DNA for checking. Germline V gene data show CDR1 as MGHRA and CDR2 as YSYEKL. The CDR3 contains 16 residues. This CDR3 is CASSQRGDRSTDTQYF.

The chain has TRBV14 and TRBJ1-2. Germline CDR1 and CDR2: SGHDN and FVKESK. The length of the CDR3 is 14 residues. The CDR3 loop is CASSQEGILYGYIF.

CDR3 in amino acids: CSVYSDGGSYEQYF. The gene calls are TRBV20-1 and TRBJ2-7. CDR3 length: 14 amino acids. The germline gives CDR1 DFQATT, CDR2 SNEGSKA (reference sequence).

The chain has TRBV6-5 and TRBJ2-1; the TCRdb call, TRBD2, lacks DNA for checking. This CDR3 is 17 amino acids long. Germline V gene data show CDR1 as MNHEY and CDR2 as SVGAGI. The CDR3 is CASSYSPLAGVGNEQFF.

The chain employs TRBV20-1 and TRBJ2-2; TCRdb indicates TRBD2, and absent DNA this call remains unverified. CDR1 is DFQATT, CDR2 SNEGSKA, per germline (reference sequence). The CDR3 runs 16 residues. CDR3 region: CSARDSGGTYTGELFF.

V is TRBV5-6 and J is TRBJ2-1; without DNA, the TCRdb call of TRBD2 cannot be checked. CDR1 and CDR2 (germline): SGHDT, YYEEEE. The CDR3 sequence is 15 residues long. This CDR3 is CASSQAGPLWNEQFF.

The chain joins TRBV7-6 to TRBJ1-3; TCRdb's D call, TRBD1, is unchecked because there is no DNA. This CDR3 contains 14 residues. Germline V gives CDR1 SGHVS, CDR2 FNYEAQ. CDR3 protein: CASSAGASGNTIYF.

V gene TRBV7-9 combines with J gene TRBJ1-4; the D call from TCRdb, TRBD1, cannot be confirmed without DNA. Germline V gives CDR1 SEHNR, CDR2 FQNEAQ (reference sequence). The CDR3 consists of 13 residues. The CDR3 spells CASTGTVGEKLFF.

The rearrangement uses TRBV9 and TRBJ2-3; TCRdb indicates TRBD2, and absent DNA this call remains unverified. Per the germline V gene, CDR1 is SGDLS and CDR2 is YYNGEE. The CDR3 has 14 residues. The CDR3 sequence is CASSGRGPTDTQYF.

The chain combines TRBV5-1 with TRBJ1-4. Germline assignment: CDR1 SGHRS and CDR2 YFSETQ. The CDR3 totals 16 residues. CDR3 sequence reads: CASSSGREVFNEKLFF.

The genes are TRBV12-3 or TRBV12-4 and TRBJ2-3; TCRdb names TRBD1, which stays unverified in the absence of DNA. The CDR3 has 15 amino acids. CDR3 region: CASSEGAGRFDTQYF.

The chain recombines TRBV2 with TRBJ1-1. Per the germline V gene, CDR1 is SNHLY and CDR2 is FYNNEI. This CDR3 has 12 residues. The CDR3 sequence is CASREVGPEAFF.

The V gene is TRBV12-3 or TRBV12-4, the J gene TRBJ1-1; TCRdb outputs TRBD1, but without DNA this stays unchecked. The CDR3 has 14 amino acids. The CDR3 protein is CASSSTVIYTEAFF.